A few counts support the clone carrying this TCR beta chain. The germline V and J ends were trimmed by 3 bases and 2 bases, with 10 bases remaining between them. CDR3 length: 15 residues. Germline CDR1 LNHDA, CDR2 SQIVND (reference sequence). This sample is drawn from a study of blood T cell repertoires in COVID-19. Study background: Both acute and convalescent COVID-19 samples were obtained from the United States, Italy and Spain. Nucleic acid was either cDNA or gDNA, and it came from T cells, B-cell-depleted T cells, or PBMCs.

Produced via immunoSEQ multiplex PCR; TCRdb's table is partial and in-frame only. The sample holds around 250,000 clones, approximately 91% seen once. The receptor was isolated from a woman aged 40 to 50 who had recovered from COVID-19. What was sequenced was peripheral blood. This sequence joins TRBV19 and TRBJ2-2, with a weak D call TRBD1 (5 bases). This chain's CDR3 is CASSIVQANTGELFF. As DNA, the CDR3 is TGTGCCAGTAGTATTGTACAGGCCAACACCGGGGAGCTGTTTTTT.